The 2 T cell receptor beta chains in this list originate from one sample, sequenced in a study of cytomegalovirus exposure and HLA in healthy donors. Primers for the PCR totalled 60 Vbeta and 13 Jbeta. The table came from immunoSEQ multiplex PCR; TCRdb's copy has only in-frame clones and leaves some out. In the table there are tens of thousands of clones, around 72% of which are singletons. Specimen: PBMCs. The receptors shown here come from a woman in her 40s in good health and CMV-seropositive.

The gene calls are TRBV4-2 and TRBJ2-7; possibly TRBD2 for D (6 bases). V shed 2 bases and J shed 1 base, with 9 bases lying between them. This CDR3 has 14 residues. CDR1 LGHNA and CDR2 YNFKEQ come from the germline V gene. The CDR3 region is CASSQTSSSYEQYF. As DNA, the CDR3 is TGTGCCAGCAGCCAAACTAGCTCTTCCTACGAGCAGTACTTC.

DNA of the CDR3: TGCGCCAGCGGGGCAGGGGCTAACTATGGCTACACCTTC. Protein product: CASGAGANYGYTF. The V and J genes are TRBV10-2 and TRBJ1-2; D is possibly TRBD1 (6 bases). Trimming left V 8 bases short and J 0 bases short, with 10 bases between. Germline values: CDR1 WSHSY, CDR2 SAAADI. This CDR3 is built from 13 residues.